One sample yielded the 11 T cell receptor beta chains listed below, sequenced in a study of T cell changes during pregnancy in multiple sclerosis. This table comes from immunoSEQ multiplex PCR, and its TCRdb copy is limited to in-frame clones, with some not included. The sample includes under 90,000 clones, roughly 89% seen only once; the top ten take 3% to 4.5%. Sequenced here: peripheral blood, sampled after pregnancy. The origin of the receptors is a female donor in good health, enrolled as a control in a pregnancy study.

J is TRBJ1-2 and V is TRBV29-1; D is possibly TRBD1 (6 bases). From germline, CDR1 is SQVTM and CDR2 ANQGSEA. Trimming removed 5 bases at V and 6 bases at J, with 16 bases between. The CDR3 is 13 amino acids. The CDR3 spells CSVYREISDGYTF. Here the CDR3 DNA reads TGCAGCGTTTACAGGGAGATTAGCGATGGCTACACCTTC.

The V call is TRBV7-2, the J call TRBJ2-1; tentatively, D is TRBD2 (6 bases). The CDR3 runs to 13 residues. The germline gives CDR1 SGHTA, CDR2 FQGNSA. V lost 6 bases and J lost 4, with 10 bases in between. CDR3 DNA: TGTGCCAGCAGTTCAGCGGGTTACAATGAGCAGTTCTTC. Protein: CASSSAGYNEQFF.

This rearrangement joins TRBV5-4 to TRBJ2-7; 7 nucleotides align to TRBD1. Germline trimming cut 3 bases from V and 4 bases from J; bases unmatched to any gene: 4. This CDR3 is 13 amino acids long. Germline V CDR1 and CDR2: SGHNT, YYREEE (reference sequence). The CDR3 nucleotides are TGTGCCAGCAGCTCACCGGACAGGTACGAGCAGTACTTC. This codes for CASSSPDRYEQYF.

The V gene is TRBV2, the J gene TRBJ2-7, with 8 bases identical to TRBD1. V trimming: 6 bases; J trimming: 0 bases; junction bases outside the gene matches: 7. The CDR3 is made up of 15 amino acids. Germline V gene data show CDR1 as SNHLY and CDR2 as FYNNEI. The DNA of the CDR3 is TGTGCCAGCAGGGCCTCACAGGGGGTCTCCTACGAGCAGTACTTC. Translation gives CASRASQGVSYEQYF. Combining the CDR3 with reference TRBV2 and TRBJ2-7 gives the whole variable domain EPEVTQTPSHQVTQMGQEVILRCVPISNHLYFYWYRQILGQKVEFLVSFYNNEISEKSEIFDDQFSVERPDGSNFTLKIRSTKLEDSAMYFCASRASQGVSYEQYFGPGTRLTVT.

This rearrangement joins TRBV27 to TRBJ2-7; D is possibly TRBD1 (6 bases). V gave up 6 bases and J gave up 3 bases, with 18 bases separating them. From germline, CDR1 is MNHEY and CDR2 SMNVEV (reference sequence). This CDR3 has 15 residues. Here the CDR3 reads CASSFGLGADYEQYF. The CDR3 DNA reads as TGTGCCAGCAGCTTCGGACTGGGGGCGGACTACGAGCAGTACTTC.

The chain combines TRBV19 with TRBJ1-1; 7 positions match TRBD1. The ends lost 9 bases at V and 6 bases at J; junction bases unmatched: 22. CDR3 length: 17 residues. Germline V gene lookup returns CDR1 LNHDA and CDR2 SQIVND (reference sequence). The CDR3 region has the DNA TGTGCCAGAAGGGGAAGCAAGGGTCGAGGGGGCGCATCTGAAGCTTTCTTT. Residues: CARRGSKGRGGASEAFF. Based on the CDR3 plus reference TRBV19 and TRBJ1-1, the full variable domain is DGGITQSPKYLFRKEGQNVTLSCEQNLNHDAMYWYRQDPGQGLRLIYYSQIVNDFQKGDIAEGYSVSREKKESFPLTVTSAQKNPTAFYLCARRGSKGRGGASEAFFGQGTRLTVV.

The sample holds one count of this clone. CDR3 residues: CASSELVSTDTQYF. As DNA, the CDR3 is TGCGCCAGCAGTGAGCTAGTAAGCACAGATACGCAGTATTTT. V is TRBV10-1 and J is TRBJ2-3; D remains unclear. Between the trimmed V and J ends, which lost 2 bases and 0 bases, there was a span of 6 bases. Germline V gene sequence: CDR1 WNHNN, CDR2 SYGVQD (reference sequence). The CDR3 extends over 14 amino acids.

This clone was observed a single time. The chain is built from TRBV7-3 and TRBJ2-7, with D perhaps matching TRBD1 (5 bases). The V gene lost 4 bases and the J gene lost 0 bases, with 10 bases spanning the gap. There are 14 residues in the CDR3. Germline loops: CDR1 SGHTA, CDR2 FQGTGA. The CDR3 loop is CASSSTALSYEQYF. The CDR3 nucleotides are TGTGCCAGCAGCTCGACAGCCCTCTCCTACGAGCAGTACTTC.

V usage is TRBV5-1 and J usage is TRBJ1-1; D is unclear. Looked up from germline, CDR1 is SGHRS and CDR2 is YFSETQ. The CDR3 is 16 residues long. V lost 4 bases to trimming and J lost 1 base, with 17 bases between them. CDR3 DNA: TGCGCCAGCAGCCCGGTCGAGTCGGGATGGAACACTGAAGCTTTCTTT. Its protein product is CASSPVESGWNTEAFF.

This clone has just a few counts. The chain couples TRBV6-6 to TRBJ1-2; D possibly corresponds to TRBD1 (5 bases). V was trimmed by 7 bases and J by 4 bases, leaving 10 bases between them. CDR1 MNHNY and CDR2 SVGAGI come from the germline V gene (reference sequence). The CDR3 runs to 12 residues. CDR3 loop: CASIGGVYGYTF. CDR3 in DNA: TGTGCCAGCATAGGAGGGGTCTATGGCTACACCTTC.

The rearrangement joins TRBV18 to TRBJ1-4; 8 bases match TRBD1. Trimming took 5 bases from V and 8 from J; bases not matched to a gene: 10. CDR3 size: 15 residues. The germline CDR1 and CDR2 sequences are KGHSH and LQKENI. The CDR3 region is CASSGVDRAYEKLFF. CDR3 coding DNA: TGTGCCAGCTCAGGGGTGGACAGGGCGTACGAAAAACTGTTTTTT.